This TCR beta chain was sequenced for a study of blood T cell repertoires in COVID-19. About the study: Samples taken during acute and convalescent COVID-19 were collected in the United States, Italy and Spain.

The CDR3 is 14 residues long. Germline V gene data show CDR1 as SNHLY and CDR2 as FYNNEI. V shed 6 bases and J shed 10 bases, with 18 bases lying between them. Original processing methods: Nucleated cell number was recorded as an estimate derived from reference gene primer amplification. Some clones are missing from TCRdb's copy, which holds only in-frame ones; the method was immunoSEQ multiplex PCR. V, J and clone size were drawn from that table, and D and trimming were deduced from the DNA. Here the sample spans roughly 190,000 clones, roughly 81% being singletons. The rearrangement uses TRBV2 and TRBJ1-4, with D possibly matching TRBD1 (5 bases). Specimen: peripheral blood. This clonotype was sampled from a woman between 40 and 55 years old with COVID-19, enrolled during active disease. The DNA of the CDR3 is TGTGCCAGCAGCGGGACTCAAGACTCCTTAAAACTGTTTTTT. It yields the protein CASSGTQDSLKLFF.